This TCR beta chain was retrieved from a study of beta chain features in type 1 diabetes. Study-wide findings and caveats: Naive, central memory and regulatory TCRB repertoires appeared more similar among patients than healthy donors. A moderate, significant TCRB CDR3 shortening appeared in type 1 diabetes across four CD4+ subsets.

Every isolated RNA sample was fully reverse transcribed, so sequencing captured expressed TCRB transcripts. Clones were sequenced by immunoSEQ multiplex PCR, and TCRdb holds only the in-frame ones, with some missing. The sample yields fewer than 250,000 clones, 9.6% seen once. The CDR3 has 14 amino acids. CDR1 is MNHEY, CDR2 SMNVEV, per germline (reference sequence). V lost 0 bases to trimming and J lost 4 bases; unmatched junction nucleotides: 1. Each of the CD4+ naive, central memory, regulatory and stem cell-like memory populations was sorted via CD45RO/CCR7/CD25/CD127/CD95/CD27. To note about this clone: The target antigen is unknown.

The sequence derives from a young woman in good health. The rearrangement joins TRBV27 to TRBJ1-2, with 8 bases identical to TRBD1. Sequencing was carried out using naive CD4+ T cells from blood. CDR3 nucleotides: TGTGCCAGCAGTTTATCCGGACAGGGCTATGGCTACACCTTC. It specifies CASSLSGQGYGYTF.